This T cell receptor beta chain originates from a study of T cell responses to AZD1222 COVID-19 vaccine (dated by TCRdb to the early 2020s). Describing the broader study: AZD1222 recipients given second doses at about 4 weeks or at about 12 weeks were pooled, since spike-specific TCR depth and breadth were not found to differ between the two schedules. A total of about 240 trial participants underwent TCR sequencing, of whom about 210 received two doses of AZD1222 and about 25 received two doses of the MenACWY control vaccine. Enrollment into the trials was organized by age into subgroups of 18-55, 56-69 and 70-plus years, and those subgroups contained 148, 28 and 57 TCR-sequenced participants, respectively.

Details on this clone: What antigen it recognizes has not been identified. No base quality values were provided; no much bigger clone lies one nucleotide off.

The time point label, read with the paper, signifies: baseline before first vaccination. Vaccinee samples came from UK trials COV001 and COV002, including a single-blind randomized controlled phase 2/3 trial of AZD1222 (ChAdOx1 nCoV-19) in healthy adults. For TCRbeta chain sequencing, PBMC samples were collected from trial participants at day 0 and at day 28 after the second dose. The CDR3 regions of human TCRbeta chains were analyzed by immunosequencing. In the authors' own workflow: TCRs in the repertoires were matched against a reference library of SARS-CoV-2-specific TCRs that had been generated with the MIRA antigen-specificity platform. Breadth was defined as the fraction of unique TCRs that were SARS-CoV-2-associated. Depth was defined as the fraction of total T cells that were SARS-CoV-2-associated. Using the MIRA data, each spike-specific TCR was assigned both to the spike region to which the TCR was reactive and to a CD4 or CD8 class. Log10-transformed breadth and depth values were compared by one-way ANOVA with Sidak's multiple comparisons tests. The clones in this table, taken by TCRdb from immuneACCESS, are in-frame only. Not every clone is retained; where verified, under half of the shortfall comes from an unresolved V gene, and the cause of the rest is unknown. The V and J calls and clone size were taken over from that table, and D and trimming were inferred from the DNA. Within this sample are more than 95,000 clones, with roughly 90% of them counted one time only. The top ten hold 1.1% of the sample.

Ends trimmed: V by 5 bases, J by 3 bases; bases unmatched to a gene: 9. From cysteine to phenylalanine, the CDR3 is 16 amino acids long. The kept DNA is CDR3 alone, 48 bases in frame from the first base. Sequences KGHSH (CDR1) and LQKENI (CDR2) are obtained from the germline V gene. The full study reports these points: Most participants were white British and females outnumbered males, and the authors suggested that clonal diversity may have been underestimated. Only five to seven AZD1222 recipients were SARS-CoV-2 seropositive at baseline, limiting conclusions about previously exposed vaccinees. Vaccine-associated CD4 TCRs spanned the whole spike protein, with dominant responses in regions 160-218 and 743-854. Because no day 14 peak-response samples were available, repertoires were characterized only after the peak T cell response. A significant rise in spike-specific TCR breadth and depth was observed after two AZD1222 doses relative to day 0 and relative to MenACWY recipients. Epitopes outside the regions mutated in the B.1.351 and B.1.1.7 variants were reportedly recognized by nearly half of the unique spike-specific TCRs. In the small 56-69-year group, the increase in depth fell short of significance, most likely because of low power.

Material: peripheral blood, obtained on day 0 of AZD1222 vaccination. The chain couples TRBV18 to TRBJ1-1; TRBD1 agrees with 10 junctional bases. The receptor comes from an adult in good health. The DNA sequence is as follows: TGTGCCAGCTCATCGACAGGGGGCGCAGTTCACACTGAAGCTTTCTTT. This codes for CASSSTGGAVHTEAFF.